Shown below are 21 T cell receptor beta chains from a single sample sequenced in a study of blood T cells in healthy people across ages. A second PCR of about 7 to 11 cycles used a sample-barcoded 5' primer and a J-beta primer mix. TCRdb itself ran the 5' RACE reads through MiXCR, one entry per CDR3 protein. The sample consists of about 1.8 million distinct CDR3 sequences, 49% of them appearing once. The sequenced material came from blood. The receptor source for this set is a woman in her thirties or forties in good health.

Only a few counts were recorded for this clonotype. The chain couples TRBV7-8 to TRBJ2-4, with 10 bases that match TRBD2. The J segment lost 6 bases and the V segment lost 1 base, leaving 18 bases of the junction unmatched. From germline, CDR1 is SGHVS and CDR2 FQNEAQ. There are 20 residues in the CDR3. The CDR3 sequence: CASSLVVSGTSASPVNIQYF. The DNA of the CDR3 is TGTGCCAGCAGCTTAGTGGTCTCCGGGACTAGCGCTTCACCCGTAAACATTCAGTACTTC.

The chain links TRBV24-1 to TRBJ2-5, with 8 positions matching TRBD1. The J segment lost 3 bases and the V segment lost 8 bases, leaving 4 bases of the junction unmatched. Germline CDR1 reads KGHDR; CDR2 reads SFDVKD. The CDR3 loop spans 13 amino acids. The CDR3 DNA sequence: TGTGCCACCAACCAGGGGGCCGAAGAGACCCAGTACTTC. Translation gives CATNQGAEETQYF.

The chain combines TRBV29-1 with TRBJ2-7; D unclear. The ends were cut back, 1 base at V and 1 base at J, with 8 bases in the middle. CDR1 and CDR2 (germline): SQVTM, ANQGSEA. CDR3 size: 13 residues. The chain's CDR3 is CSVEGHSSYEQYF. The CDR3 DNA reads as TGCAGCGTTGAAGGTCACAGTTCCTACGAGCAGTACTTC.

The chain couples TRBV7-9 to TRBJ2-6; the D is unclear. This CDR3 is built from 17 residues. CDR1 and CDR2 from the germline V gene are SEHNR and FQNEAQ (reference sequence). V shed 1 base and J shed 3 bases, with 13 bases lying between them. CDR3 region: CASSLEVARIGANVLTF. CDR3 bases: TGTGCCAGCAGCTTAGAAGTCGCACGGATTGGGGCCAACGTCCTGACTTTC.

This clonotype was picked up a small number of times. This chain links TRBV6-1 with TRBJ2-7; D not resolved. CDR3 length: 13 residues. V dropped 3 bases and J dropped 2 bases, with 8 bases sitting between them. The germline gives CDR1 MNHNS, CDR2 SASEGT. CDR3 residues: CASSEVGAYEQYF. In nucleotides, the CDR3 is TGTGCCAGCAGTGAGGTAGGCGCCTACGAGCAGTACTTC.

The rearrangement joins TRBV2 to TRBJ2-1; a weak D match, TRBD1 (6 bases). Trimming removed 7 bases at V and 9 bases at J, with 16 bases between. Germline-derived CDR1 and CDR2 are SNHLY and FYNNEI. The CDR3 sequence is 13 residues long. The CDR3 spells CASKAGDMTEQFF. CDR3 DNA sequence: TGTGCCAGCAAGGCAGGGGATATGACTGAGCAGTTCTTC.

This clonotype showed up just a few times. The chain carries TRBV4-3 and TRBJ2-7; TRBD1 aligns across 7 bases. This CDR3 comprises 16 residues. After removal of 3 bases from V and 0 bases from J, the junction contained 8 bases not matched to a gene. The germline CDR1 and CDR2 sequences are LGHNA and YSLEER. The CDR3 region is CASSHRGGQSSYEQYF. CDR3 coding DNA: TGCGCCAGCAGCCACCGAGGGGGACAGTCCTCCTACGAGCAGTACTTC.

The chain's CDR3 is CASSLESGRGARETQYF. CDR3 in DNA: TGTGCCAGCAGCTTAGAAAGCGGACGGGGAGCTCGAGAGACCCAGTACTTC. The chain combines TRBV11-2 with TRBJ2-5, with a weak D call TRBD2 (5 bases). This CDR3 is 17 amino acids long. From germline, CDR1 is SGHAT and CDR2 FQNNGV. V was cut by 0 bases and J by 4 bases, with 18 bases left in between.

Only a few counts were recorded for this clonotype. V and J are TRBV10-3 and TRBJ2-5, with 9 bases aligning to TRBD1. Germline V gene lookup returns CDR1 ENHRY and CDR2 SYGVKD. This CDR3 is 17 amino acids long. With V trimmed by 6 bases and J by 4 bases, 15 bases remained unmatched. The CDR3 DNA sequence: TGTGCCATCAGCGGATCCGGACAGGGGAGAGTCGGAGAGACCCAGTACTTC. This gives the protein CAISGSGQGRVGETQYF.

The rearrangement links TRBV4-3 to TRBJ2-1; 16 bases fit TRBD2. V was pared by 3 bases and J by 10 bases, with 6 bases of the junction left unmatched. CDR3 length: 16 residues. Germline CDR1 is LGHNA and CDR2 is YSLEER. The CDR3 sequence: CASSQGTSGGAEEQFF. For the CDR3, the DNA is TGCGCCAGCAGCCAGGGGACTAGCGGGGGGGCCGAGGAGCAGTTCTTC.

This chain links TRBV2 with TRBJ1-5; TRBD1 agrees at 7 bases. The CDR3 runs 14 residues. V was clipped by 7 bases and J by 5 bases; unmatched bases: 8. Germline V lookup: CDR1 SNHLY, CDR2 FYNNEI. The CDR3 sequence is CASTKDRSDQPQHF. For the CDR3, the DNA is TGTGCCAGCACCAAGGACAGGTCAGATCAGCCCCAGCATTTT.

The chain uses TRBV6-5 and TRBJ2-1; 7 bases align to TRBD1. The CDR3 spans 17 residues. The germline gives CDR1 MNHEY, CDR2 SVGAGI. Trimming took 2 bases from V and 5 from J; bases not matched to a gene: 12. The CDR3 region is CASSYGATGIVDNEQFF. The DNA for the CDR3 is TGTGCCAGCAGTTACGGGGCGACAGGGATTGTCGACAATGAGCAGTTCTTC.

This chain joins TRBV29-1 and TRBJ2-7, with D tentatively TRBD1 (7 bases). This CDR3 has 16 residues. CDR1 and CDR2 (germline): SQVTM, ANQGSEA. Trimming removed 4 bases at V and 2 bases at J, with 21 bases between. The CDR3 sequence: CSVGGPEGANPYEQYF. As DNA, the CDR3 is TGCAGCGTTGGGGGCCCGGAGGGGGCGAACCCCTACGAGCAGTACTTC.

The chain recombines TRBV27 with TRBJ2-7; 9 positions match TRBD2. Germline V gives CDR1 MNHEY, CDR2 SMNVEV (reference sequence). The CDR3 totals 15 residues. J gave up 0 bases and V 6 bases, and 6 bases lay outside the gene matches. CDR3 in amino acids: CASRQLAGDSYEQYF. In DNA form, the CDR3 reads TGTGCCAGCAGACAACTAGCGGGCGACTCCTACGAGCAGTACTTC.

The V and J genes are TRBV6-4 and TRBJ2-1; 7 bases line up with TRBD1. Trimming took 2 bases from V and 8 from J; bases not matched to a gene: 6. Germline V gene lookup returns CDR1 MRHNA and CDR2 SNTAGT. The CDR3 consists of 14 residues. CDR3 residues: CASSDKGARDEQFF. DNA of the CDR3: TGTGCCAGCAGTGACAAGGGGGCGCGGGATGAGCAGTTCTTC.

This clonotype was found a few times. The chain uses TRBV6-2 or TRBV6-3 and TRBJ2-1; 8 bases match TRBD2. V shed 4 bases, J shed 7 bases, and the junction held 9 bases outside the gene matches. The CDR3 contains 15 residues. From germline, CDR1 is MNHEY and CDR2 SVGEGT. CDR3 loop: CASSSLAGGTNEQFF. The CDR3 nucleotides are TGTGCCAGCAGTTCCTTGGCGGGGGGTACAAATGAGCAGTTCTTC.

The table lists this clonotype with a few counts. The chain combines TRBV4-3 with TRBJ2-4; maybe TRBD1 (7 bases). This CDR3 is 14 amino acids long. V shed 1 base and J shed 15 bases, with 19 bases lying between them. The germline V gene encodes CDR1 LGHNA and CDR2 YSLEER. DNA of the CDR3: TGCGCCAGCAGCCAAGGAACAGCGACAGGGACTTTGTACTTC. Its protein product is CASSQGTATGTLYF.

A word on this clonotype: One end of the junction does not line up with germline, which may come from a read error. The V and J genes are TRBV12-3 or TRBV12-4 and TRBJ1-6; tentatively, D is TRBD1 (5 bases). This CDR3 has 15 residues. The CDR3 DNA reads as TGCGCCAGCAAACCGGCCCAGGGAGGGAATTCACCCCTCCACTTT. Its protein product is CASKPAQGGNSPLHF.

This clonotype was found many times. The chain links TRBV28 to TRBJ1-2, with D unresolved. Trimming pared 6 bases from V and 1 base from J, leaving 9 bases between. The CDR3 contains 13 residues. Looked up from germline, CDR1 is MDHEN and CDR2 is SYDVKM. The CDR3 loop is CASSTLINYGYTF. For the CDR3, the DNA is TGTGCCAGCAGCACGCTAATTAACTATGGCTACACCTTC.

About this clonotype: With a much larger clone just one base away, this may be a read error. The genes are TRBV4-3 and TRBJ2-1; TRBD2 matches 7 bases. Germline loops: CDR1 LGHNA, CDR2 YSLEER. The CDR3 covers 13 residues. CDR3: CASSPSGYNVQFF. CDR3 DNA sequence: TGCGCCAGCAGCCCTAGCGGATACAATGTGCAGTTCTTC.

The chain employs TRBV20-1 and TRBJ2-2; D remains ambiguous. Germline V gives CDR1 DFQATT, CDR2 SNEGSKA (reference sequence). Trimming cost V 3 bases and J 9 bases, with 17 bases left between them. The CDR3 is 14 residues long. CDR3 sequence (DNA): TGCAGTGCTAGTGCTCGGCAGTTTTCGCGGGAGCTGTTTTTT. Translation: CSASARQFSRELFF.